The 28 T cell receptor beta chains below all came from one sample that was sequenced in a study of shared clonotypes between healthy human individuals. Produced via immunoSEQ multiplex PCR; TCRdb's table is partial and in-frame only. This sample carries 2 million to 3 million clones, 80% to 95% of them seen once, and the ten largest clones take about 0.34%. Sequenced: naive CD4+ T cells from PBMCs. Subset in this sample: CD45RA+ positively selected. Receptor source: a man aged 18 to 29 in good health. Some clones in this sample may be carry-over from other donors' samples.

The chain employs TRBV9 and TRBJ2-3; TRBD2 matches at 12 bases. This CDR3 is built from 18 residues. Germline V lookup: CDR1 SGDLS, CDR2 YYNGEE. The ends lost 2 bases at V and 2 bases at J; junction bases unmatched: 9. This chain's CDR3 is CASSVASGRVPSTDTQYF. The CDR3 coding sequence is TGTGCCAGCAGCGTTGCTAGCGGGAGGGTCCCATCCACAGATACGCAGTATTTT.

The genes are TRBV5-1 and TRBJ2-1; 7 bases match TRBD2. The CDR3 runs to 14 residues. V shed 6 bases and J 4 bases; nucleotides not matched to a gene: 7. Germline V gives CDR1 SGHRS, CDR2 YFSETQ. The CDR3 DNA reads as TGCGCCAGCATGTCTATAGCGGGTTACAATGAGCAGTTCTTC. This sequence encodes CASMSIAGYNEQFF.

The J gene is TRBJ2-1, the V gene TRBV11-2; 8 nucleotides line up with TRBD2. CDR3 length: 15 residues. From germline, CDR1 is SGHAT and CDR2 FQNNGV. Trimming at V came to 2 bases and at J to 2 bases, leaving 2 bases not matched to a gene. DNA of the CDR3: TGTGCCAGCAGCTTAACTAGCGGTCCCTACAATGAGCAGTTCTTC. Translating it yields CASSLTSGPYNEQFF.

With respect to this clone: Additional DNA sequences in this sample encode the identical CDR3. The chain couples TRBV29-1 to TRBJ1-1; D is ambiguous. V lost 4 bases to trimming and J lost 1 base, with 10 bases between them. The CDR3 is 13 residues long. Looked up from germline, CDR1 is SQVTM and CDR2 is ANQGSEA. The CDR3, as DNA: TGCAGCGTTGGTGCAGGAGGGAACACTGAAGCTTTCTTT. It yields the protein CSVGAGGNTEAFF.

In the case of this clone: The same CDR3 is also encoded by other DNA sequences in this sample. The gene calls are TRBV4-2 and TRBJ1-2; a possible D gene is TRBD1 (5 bases). Trimming removed 0 bases from V and 2 bases from J, with 7 bases in between. CDR1 is LGHNA, CDR2 YNFKEQ, per germline. The CDR3 has 14 amino acids. CDR3 nucleotide sequence: TGTGCCAGCAGCCAAGACCCAGGGAACTATGGCTACACCTTC. Translation gives CASSQDPGNYGYTF.

V is TRBV14 and J is TRBJ1-2; D gene unclear. The germline V gene has CDR1 SGHDN and CDR2 FVKESK. Trimming shortened V by 1 base and J by 0 bases, and 15 bases separated the two germline ends. The CDR3 covers 17 residues. The CDR3 region is CASSQVGTGRANYGYTF. DNA of the CDR3: TGTGCCAGCAGCCAAGTTGGTACTGGGAGGGCTAACTATGGCTACACCTTC.

The J gene is TRBJ2-2, the V gene TRBV7-3, with D maybe TRBD2 (6 bases). V shed 0 bases and J shed 9 bases, with 11 bases lying between them. The CDR3 is 14 residues long. Germline V gene sequence: CDR1 SGHTA, CDR2 FQGTGA. In nucleotides, the CDR3 is TGTGCCAGCAGCTTAACGCGGGGCGGGAGGGAGCTGTTTTTT. As protein: CASSLTRGGRELFF.

V and J are TRBV7-2 and TRBJ1-1, with D possibly matching TRBD1 (5 bases). V lost 2 bases, J lost 0 bases, and 19 bases lay in between. CDR3 size: 18 residues. From germline, CDR1 is SGHTA and CDR2 FQGNSA. For the CDR3, the DNA is TGTGCCAGCAGCTTAATTTCCGAGGGGAGGTGGGTGAACACTGAAGCTTTCTTT. It codes for CASSLISEGRWVNTEAFF.

The chain has TRBV7-9 and TRBJ2-7, with TRBD2 identical over 7 bases. The junction had 8 bases not matched to a gene; V was cut back by 2 bases and J by 4 bases. CDR3 length equals 15 residues. CDR1 is SEHNR, CDR2 FQNEAQ, per germline (reference sequence). CDR3 protein: CASSLHAGAGYEQYF. For the CDR3, the DNA is TGTGCCAGCAGCTTACATGCGGGAGCCGGATACGAGCAGTACTTC.

Worth noting for this clone: This sample also contains other DNA sequences that code for the same CDR3. The chain recombines TRBV5-1 with TRBJ2-5; perhaps D is TRBD1 or TRBD2 (6 bases each). The CDR3 runs 14 residues. V lost 3 bases to trimming and J lost 5 bases, with 14 bases between them. The germline V gene has CDR1 SGHRS and CDR2 YFSETQ. The DNA of the CDR3 is TGCGCCAGCAGCTCTGGGGGGCCGGGGGAGACCCAGTACTTC. Protein sequence: CASSSGGPGETQYF.

This rearrangement joins TRBV4-1 to TRBJ2-3; 9 nucleotides agree with TRBD2. The CDR3 runs to 17 residues. Germline V CDR1 and CDR2: MGHRA, YSYEKL. After removal of 4 bases from V and 0 bases from J, the junction contained 8 bases not matched to a gene. CDR3 region: CASSPGSTSGSTDTQYF. CDR3 bases: TGCGCCAGCAGCCCCGGCTCGACTAGCGGAAGCACAGATACGCAGTATTTT.

The chain is built from TRBV2 and TRBJ2-3; TRBD1 matches 11 bases. This CDR3 contains 17 residues. V shed 8 bases and J 3 bases; nucleotides not matched to a gene: 13. The germline V gene has CDR1 SNHLY and CDR2 FYNNEI. This chain's CDR3 is CASGSLSGTGGTDTQYF. In DNA, the CDR3 is TGTGCCAGCGGATCTTTATCCGGGACAGGGGGTACAGATACGCAGTATTTT.

The gene calls are TRBV9 and TRBJ2-5; TRBD2 is a possible D gene (7 bases). This CDR3 has 15 amino acids. CDR1 is SGDLS, CDR2 YYNGEE, per germline. The V and J ends lost 0 bases and 5 bases respectively, with 14 bases between them. The CDR3 DNA reads TGTGCCAGCAGCGTAGGCGGGGGCGCTTCTGAGACCCAGTACTTC. Translation: CASSVGGGASETQYF.

The chain uses TRBV7-8 and TRBJ1-1; 9 nucleotides align to TRBD1. The V gene end was trimmed by 6 bases and the J gene end by 6 bases; junction bases not matched to a gene: 8. This CDR3 contains 14 residues. Germline V gene sequence: CDR1 SGHVS, CDR2 FQNEAQ. For the CDR3, the DNA is TGTGCCAGCAGGAAACAGGGGGCGTTCGCTGAAGCTTTCTTT. It specifies CASRKQGAFAEAFF.

The V and J genes are TRBV30 and TRBJ1-5; 7 bases are a match to TRBD1. Trimming at V came to 7 bases and at J to 7 bases, leaving 7 bases not matched to a gene. The CDR3 is 12 amino acids. Germline loops: CDR1 GTSNPN, CDR2 SVGIG (reference sequence). CDR3 in DNA: TGTGCCTACAAGGGGGCGGACCAGCCCCAGCATTTT. It codes for CAYKGADQPQHF.

This clone was recorded only once. The chain uses TRBV2 and TRBJ2-2; 8 positions agree with TRBD1. CDR3 length: 15 residues. V gave up 4 bases and J gave up 7 bases; unmatched junction bases: 8. CDR1 is SNHLY and CDR2 is FYNNEI in the germline V gene. CDR3 in amino acids: CASSVITGGSGELFF. The CDR3 DNA follows: TGTGCCAGCAGTGTCATAACAGGGGGAAGCGGGGAGCTGTTTTTT. Drawing the rest from reference TRBV2 and TRBJ2-2, the complete variable domain is EPEVTQTPSHQVTQMGQEVILRCVPISNHLYFYWYRQILGQKVEFLVSFYNNEISEKSEIFDDQFSVERPDGSNFTLKIRSTKLEDSAMYFCASSVITGGSGELFFGEGSRLTVL.

Turning to this clone: The same CDR3 also results from other DNA sequences found in this sample. V and J are TRBV6-6 and TRBJ2-1; TRBD2 aligns across 11 bases. The CDR3 contains 15 residues. Germline assignment: CDR1 MNHNY and CDR2 SVGAGI (reference sequence). Trimming at V came to 6 bases and at J to 4 bases, leaving 5 bases not matched to a gene. Here the CDR3 reads CASSLLAGVYNEQFF. As DNA, the CDR3 is TGTGCCAGCAGCCTACTAGCGGGAGTGTACAATGAGCAGTTCTTC.

The chain combines TRBV18 with TRBJ1-6; TRBD1 matches at 7 bases. The CDR3 is made up of 15 amino acids. The V gene's germline CDR1 is KGHSH and CDR2 LQKENI. V was pared by 3 bases and J by 7 bases, with 6 bases of the junction left unmatched. CDR3: CASSPLRDRNSPLHF. The CDR3 DNA sequence: TGTGCCAGCTCACCCCTCCGGGACAGAAATTCACCCCTCCACTTT.

The V gene is TRBV2, the J gene TRBJ1-2; possibly TRBD1 for D (6 bases). The CDR3 is 14 residues long. Germline CDR1 SNHLY, CDR2 FYNNEI. The V end lost 7 bases, the J end lost 6 bases, and 18 bases lay between the germline ends. Written as DNA, the CDR3 is TGTGCCAGCAATTTGGTAGGGGGAATAAATGGCTACACCTTC. This encodes CASNLVGGINGYTF.

This sequence joins TRBV7-2 and TRBJ2-1; 9 nucleotides agree with TRBD2. Trimming cost V 4 bases and J 7 bases; bases outside gene matches: 17. Germline lookup yields CDR1 SGHTA and CDR2 FQGNSA. The CDR3 has 18 amino acids. CDR3 amino acids: CASSSLPIGASGINEQFF. The CDR3 nucleotides read TGTGCCAGCAGCTCACTCCCGATTGGGGCTAGCGGGATTAATGAGCAGTTCTTC.

The genes are TRBV5-1 and TRBJ2-3; D ambiguous. The CDR3 is 13 amino acids. Germline-derived CDR1 and CDR2 are SGHRS and YFSETQ. V lost 4 bases, J lost 0 bases, and 6 bases lay in between. As DNA, the CDR3 is TGCGCCAGCAGCGATCTTAGCACAGATACGCAGTATTTT. Its protein product is CASSDLSTDTQYF.

The CDR3 nucleotides are TGTGCCAGCAGCAACGTGTGCGGGAGGGCTGCGCAGTTCTTC. This codes for CASSNVCGRAAQFF. The chain links TRBV21-1 to TRBJ2-1; the listed D gene, TRBD2, was not tested against the DNA. TRBV21-1 is marked as a pseudogene. The CDR3 sequence is 14 residues long.

The chain links TRBV9 to TRBJ2-5; TRBD2 matches at 9 bases. This CDR3 is 16 amino acids long. In germline, CDR1 is SGDLS, CDR2 YYNGEE. Trimming removed 0 bases from V and 1 base from J; junction bases left unmatched: 4. This CDR3 is CASSVGGSGSQETQYF. CDR3 nucleotide sequence: TGTGCCAGCAGCGTAGGAGGTAGCGGGAGCCAAGAGACCCAGTACTTC.

The CDR3 nucleotides are TGTGCCAGCAGCTTCGGGGGAAGGACTGGAAACACCATATATTTT. This codes for CASSFGGRTGNTIYF. The chain has TRBV5-6 and TRBJ1-3; TRBD1 is a possible D gene (5 bases). This CDR3 is built from 15 residues. Germline V lookup: CDR1 SGHDT, CDR2 YYEEEE. Between the trimmed V and J ends, which lost 2 bases and 2 bases, there was a span of 11 bases.

The chain employs TRBV27 and TRBJ2-7; 7 bases map to TRBD2. After removal of 5 bases from V and 3 bases from J, the junction contained 4 bases not matched to a gene. The CDR3 is 13 amino acids. CDR1 MNHEY and CDR2 SMNVEV come from the germline V gene (reference sequence). DNA for the CDR3: TGTGCCAGCAGTAGCGGGAATGGCTACGAGCAGTACTTC. This translates into CASSSGNGYEQYF.

The rearrangement joins TRBV6-6 to TRBJ2-1; 7 nucleotides match TRBD2. CDR3 length: 15 amino acids. Unmatched junction bases numbered 9, after V lost 2 bases and J lost 8 bases. CDR1 is MNHNY and CDR2 is SVGAGI in the germline V gene (reference sequence). The CDR3 region is CASSYGGGSRDEQFF. CDR3 DNA: TGTGCCAGCAGTTACGGCGGCGGGAGTAGAGATGAGCAGTTCTTC.

This clone was observed a single time. This CDR3 is CASSHLLPEGDTQYF. DNA of the CDR3: TGTGCCAGCAGCCACCTTTTACCGGAGGGAGATACGCAGTATTTT. The chain joins TRBV28 to TRBJ2-3; perhaps TRBD2 as D (6 bases). The V gene's germline CDR1 is MDHEN and CDR2 SYDVKM. This CDR3 contains 15 residues. The V and J ends lost 6 bases and 5 bases respectively, with 18 bases between them.

This sequence joins TRBV21-1 and TRBJ2-5; the tabulated D call, TRBD2, remains unverified against the DNA. TRBV21-1 is listed as a pseudogene. CDR3 size: 17 residues. The DNA for the CDR3 is TGTGCCAGCAGCAAAGAGGGCGGGCTAGCGGGAGGTGAGTCCCAGTACTTC. This encodes CASSKEGGLAGGESQYF.